The 21 T cell receptor beta chains given below trace back to one sample, sequenced in a study of blood T cell repertoires in COVID-19. The data were produced by immunoSEQ multiplex PCR, yet TCRdb's version contains in-frame clones alone and is incomplete. This table holds about 190,000 clones, around nine tenths found once. The specimen was peripheral blood. All receptors derive from a woman in her 40s who had recovered from COVID-19.

The genes are TRBV29-1 and TRBJ1-1; D call uncertain. CDR1 and CDR2 (germline): SQVTM, ANQGSEA. This CDR3 is 12 amino acids long. Trimming shortened V by 7 bases and J by 4 bases, and 13 bases separated the two germline ends. CDR3 sequence (DNA): TGCAGCGACTCCGGAGTGGGCACTGAAGCTTTCTTT. Encoded protein: CSDSGVGTEAFF.

V and J are TRBV7-9 and TRBJ2-7; D is unclear. The V gene's germline CDR1 is SEHNR and CDR2 FQNEAQ (reference sequence). V was trimmed by 7 bases and J by 2 bases, leaving 12 bases between them. This CDR3 contains 13 residues. The CDR3 DNA follows: TGTGCCAGCAACTCCCCGTTGACCTACGAGCAGTACTTC. Encoded protein: CASNSPLTYEQYF.

V gene TRBV7-2 combines with J gene TRBJ2-3; 8 nucleotides line up with TRBD1. V trimming: 2 bases; J trimming: 1 base; junction bases outside the gene matches: 5. Germline assignment: CDR1 SGHTA and CDR2 FQGNSA. The CDR3 has 16 residues. The CDR3 protein is CASSLSPGQGTDTQYF. The CDR3 coding sequence is TGTGCCAGCAGCTTATCCCCGGGACAGGGCACAGATACGCAGTATTTT.

The chain joins TRBV6-5 to TRBJ2-7; 7 bases are a match to TRBD2. Germline V gene lookup returns CDR1 MNHEY and CDR2 SVGAGI. This CDR3 spans 15 amino acids. J was trimmed by 3 bases and V by 6 bases; bases with no gene match: 11. This CDR3 is CASSPLAVDDYEQYF. For the CDR3, the DNA is TGTGCCAGCAGCCCGCTAGCGGTCGATGACTACGAGCAGTACTTC.

The chain couples TRBV3-1 (or the pseudogene TRBV3-2) to TRBJ1-1, with D possibly TRBD1 on 5 matching bases. Germline V gene sequence: CDR1 LGHDT, CDR2 YNNKEL (reference sequence). This CDR3 has 13 residues. Trimming removed 6 bases at V and 5 bases at J, with 13 bases between. The CDR3 loop reads CASSPGLRTEAFF. The CDR3 region has the DNA TGTGCCAGCAGTCCAGGGCTGCGGACTGAAGCTTTCTTT.

This clone appeared once. The rearrangement links TRBV21-1 to TRBJ2-1; TRBD1, the table's D call, was not compared with the DNA. TRBV21-1 is a pseudogene segment. This CDR3 has 15 residues. The CDR3 loop is CATDTGGEAGNEQFF. DNA of the CDR3: TGTGCCACCGATACAGGGGGCGAGGCGGGCAATGAGCAGTTCTTC.

This chain uses TRBV6-5 with TRBJ2-1; possibly TRBD2 for D (5 bases). Looked up from germline, CDR1 is MNHEY and CDR2 is SVGAGI. This CDR3 region has 15 residues. Between the trimmed V and J ends, which lost 0 bases and 5 bases, there was a span of 11 bases. CDR3 amino acids: CASSYSGSLNNEQFF. For the CDR3, the DNA is TGTGCCAGCAGTTACTCGGGGAGTCTCAACAATGAGCAGTTCTTC.

The J gene is TRBJ2-7, the V gene TRBV7-9; a possible D gene is TRBD2 (6 bases). In germline, CDR1 is SEHNR, CDR2 FQNEAQ (reference sequence). Trimming pared 8 bases from V and 2 bases from J, leaving 13 bases between. The CDR3 covers 13 residues. CDR3 sequence: CASQEGSTYEQYF. DNA for the CDR3: TGTGCCAGCCAGGAGGGATCGACCTACGAGCAGTACTTC.

The chain employs TRBV30 and TRBJ2-3, with D unclear. Trimming stripped 2 bases from V and 2 bases from J, with 14 bases between. Germline V gene data show CDR1 as GTSNPN and CDR2 as SVGIG (reference sequence). This CDR3 contains 15 residues. CDR3 bases: TGTGCCTGGAGTTACGCCAGGAAAGTCACAGATACGCAGTATTTT. Its translation is CAWSYARKVTDTQYF.

The chain links TRBV19 to TRBJ1-5, with 8 bases aligning to TRBD1. V lost 5 bases and J lost 7; bases outside the gene matches: 7. Looked up from germline, CDR1 is LNHDA and CDR2 is SQIVND (reference sequence). This CDR3 has 14 amino acids. CDR3 sequence: CASSRTGFKQPQHF. The CDR3 nucleotides are TGTGCCAGTAGTCGGACAGGGTTCAAGCAGCCCCAGCATTTT.

This chain joins TRBV28 and TRBJ2-3; 10 positions match TRBD1. V shed 8 bases and J 4 bases; nucleotides not matched to a gene: 3. CDR1 and CDR2 (germline): MDHEN, SYDVKM. This CDR3 has 13 residues. The CDR3 here is CASETGGADTQYF. DNA of the CDR3: TGTGCCAGCGAGACAGGGGGCGCAGATACGCAGTATTTT. The variable domain in full, with the rest retrieved from reference TRBV28 and TRBJ2-3, is DVKVTQSSRYLVKRTGEKVFLECVQDMDHENMFWYRQDPGLGLRLIYFSYDVKMKEKGDIPEGYSVSREKKERFSLILESASTNQTSMYLCASETGGADTQYFGPGTRLTVL.

The chain carries TRBV15 and TRBJ2-3, with 12 bases that match TRBD2. The CDR3 totals 20 residues. The V gene's germline CDR1 is LNHNV and CDR2 YYDKDF (reference sequence). After removal of 3 bases from V and 0 bases from J, the junction contained 13 bases not matched to a gene. CDR3 DNA: TGTGCCACCAGCAGGCCTACGAGGACTAGCGGGATTAGGAGCACAGATACGCAGTATTTT. Translated: CATSRPTRTSGIRSTDTQYF.

The chain joins TRBV3-1 (or the pseudogene TRBV3-2) to TRBJ2-3; D is ambiguous. The CDR3 consists of 16 residues. V was clipped by 2 bases and J by 2 bases, with 14 bases between them. CDR1 is LGHDT, CDR2 YNNKEL, per germline (reference sequence). The DNA of the CDR3 is TGTGCCAGCAGCCAATATTTAGTCCCCTCCACAGATACGCAGTATTTT. Amino acids: CASSQYLVPSTDTQYF.

In this sample, this clone turned up once. This sequence joins TRBV7-9 and TRBJ1-2; 10 bases map to TRBD1. This CDR3 has 13 amino acids. The V gene end was trimmed by 4 bases and the J gene end by 5 bases; junction bases not matched to a gene: 1. Germline CDR1 reads SEHNR; CDR2 reads FQNEAQ (reference sequence). CDR3 residues: CASSSGQGYGYTF. The CDR3 nucleotides are TGTGCCAGCAGCTCGGGACAGGGGTATGGCTACACCTTC.

The chain has TRBV11-3 and TRBJ2-2; no clear D. CDR3 size: 14 residues. The germline V gene encodes CDR1 SGHNT and CDR2 YENEEA. The V gene lost 1 base and the J gene lost 3 bases, with 6 bases spanning the gap. The CDR3 protein is CASSLGGHTGELFF. DNA of the CDR3: TGTGCCAGCAGCTTAGGAGGCCACACCGGGGAGCTGTTTTTT.

The rearrangement links TRBV27 to TRBJ2-4; 13 nucleotides agree with TRBD2. This CDR3 is 19 amino acids long. Germline CDR1 reads MNHEY; CDR2 reads SMNVEV (reference sequence). Trimming removed 5 bases from V and 0 bases from J; junction bases left unmatched: 10. CDR3 DNA sequence: TGTGCCAGCAGTCCGGGACTAGCGGGACTAGCTCTAGCCAAAAACATTCAGTACTTC. It translates to CASSPGLAGLALAKNIQYF.

As to this clone: The CDR3 carries no conserved terminal phenylalanine or tryptophan, so it likely arises from a read error. This sequence joins TRBV5-1 and TRBJ2-7; 13 bases are shared with TRBD2. With V trimmed by 4 bases and J by 7 bases, 2 bases remained unmatched. The CDR3 covers 13 residues. The germline gives CDR1 SGHRS, CDR2 YFSETQ. CDR3 DNA: TGCGCCAGCAGCCAGGGACTAGCGGGAGAGCAGTACTCC. Translating it yields CASSQGLAGEQYS.

This sequence joins TRBV19 and TRBJ1-2, with D hard to call. Trimming shortened V by 1 base and J by 3 bases, and 15 bases separated the two germline ends. From germline, CDR1 is LNHDA and CDR2 SQIVND (reference sequence). The CDR3 covers 16 residues. CDR3 sequence: CASSIVAGLGHYGYTF. CDR3 nucleotides: TGTGCCAGTAGTATAGTTGCAGGACTAGGACACTATGGCTACACCTTC.

CDR3 in DNA: TGTGCCAGCAGCTTAGTCAGGGAAGAGACCCAGTACTTC. It yields the protein CASSLVREETQYF. The V gene is TRBV7-2, the J gene TRBJ2-5, with D perhaps TRBD1 (5 bases). CDR3 length: 13 amino acids. With 1 base removed from V and 3 bases from J, the gap between germline ends came to 6 bases. Germline assignment: CDR1 SGHTA and CDR2 FQGNSA. Drawing the rest from reference TRBV7-2 and TRBJ2-5, the complete variable domain is GAGVSQSPSNKVTEKGKDVELRCDPISGHTALYWYRQSLGQGLEFLIYFQGNSAPDKSGLPSDRFSAERTGGSVSTLTIQRTQQEDSAVYLCASSLVREETQYFGPGTRLLVL.

The chain links TRBV19 to TRBJ2-7; maybe TRBD1 (6 bases). The germline V gene has CDR1 LNHDA and CDR2 SQIVND (reference sequence). Trimming removed 3 bases from V and 1 base from J, with 10 bases in between. The CDR3 is 14 residues long. The CDR3 here is CASSIRGPSYEQYF. DNA for the CDR3: TGTGCCAGTAGTATCAGGGGACCGTCCTACGAGCAGTACTTC.

V is TRBV11-2 and J is TRBJ2-7; 10 positions agree with TRBD1. The length of the CDR3 is 14 residues. From germline, CDR1 is SGHAT and CDR2 FQNNGV. V lost 1 base and J lost 6; bases outside the gene matches: 3. The CDR3 DNA reads as TGTGCCAGCAGCTTAGGGACAGGGGGAAGCGAGCAGTACTTC. Translating it yields CASSLGTGGSEQYF.